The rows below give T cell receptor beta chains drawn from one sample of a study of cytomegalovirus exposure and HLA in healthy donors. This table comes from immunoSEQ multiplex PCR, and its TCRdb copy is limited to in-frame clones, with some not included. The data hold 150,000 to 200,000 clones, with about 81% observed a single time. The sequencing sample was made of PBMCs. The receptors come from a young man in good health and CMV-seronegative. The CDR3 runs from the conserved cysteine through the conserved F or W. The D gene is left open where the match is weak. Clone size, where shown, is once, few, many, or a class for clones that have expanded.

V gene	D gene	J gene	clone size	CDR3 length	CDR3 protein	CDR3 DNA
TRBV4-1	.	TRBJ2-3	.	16	CASSQDGLAGTDTQYF	TGCGCCAGCAGCCAAGATGGGCTAGCTGGGACAGATACGCAGTATTTT
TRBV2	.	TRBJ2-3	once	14	CASSGQGSTDTQYF	TGTGCCAGCAGCGGGCAGGGGAGCACAGATACGCAGTATTTT
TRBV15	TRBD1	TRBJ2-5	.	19	CATSRDREWTGENQETQYF	TGTGCCACCAGCAGAGATAGGGAATGGACAGGGGAAAACCAAGAGACCCAGTACTTC
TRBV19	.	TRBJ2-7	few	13	CASSVRAAYEQYF	TGTGCCAGTAGCGTAAGAGCGGCCTACGAGCAGTACTTC
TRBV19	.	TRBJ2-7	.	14	CASSNRDGPYEQYF	TGTGCCAGTAGTAACCGGGATGGGCCCTACGAGCAGTACTTC
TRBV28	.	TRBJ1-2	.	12	CASINVRGGYTF	TGTGCCAGCATAAACGTCCGGGGTGGCTACACCTTC
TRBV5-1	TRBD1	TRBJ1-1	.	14	CASSSTGLNTEAFF	TGCGCCAGCAGCTCGACAGGGCTGAACACTGAAGCTTTCTTT
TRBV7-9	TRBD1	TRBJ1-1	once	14	CASSFRGENTEAFF	TGTGCCAGCAGCTTCAGGGGGGAGAACACTGAAGCTTTCTTT
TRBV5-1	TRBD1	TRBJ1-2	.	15	CASTQGTGGAGGYTF	TGCGCCAGCACACAAGGGACAGGGGGCGCTGGGGGCTACACCTTC
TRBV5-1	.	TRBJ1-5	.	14	CASSPGQKGQPQHF	TGCGCCAGCAGCCCTGGACAGAAGGGTCAGCCCCAGCATTTT
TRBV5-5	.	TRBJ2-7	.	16	CASSPHLGQTSYEQYF	TGTGCCAGCAGCCCCCACTTAGGACAGACCTCCTACGAGCAGTACTTC
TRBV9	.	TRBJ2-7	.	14	CASSPWDNPYEQYF	TGTGCCAGCAGCCCGTGGGACAATCCCTACGAGCAGTACTTC
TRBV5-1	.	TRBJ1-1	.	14	CASSLISLNTEAFF	TGCGCCAGCAGCCTAATTAGCCTGAACACTGAAGCTTTCTTT
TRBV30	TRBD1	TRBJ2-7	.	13	CAWSRQGVGEQYF	TGTGCCTGGAGCAGACAGGGGGTGGGCGAGCAGTACTTC
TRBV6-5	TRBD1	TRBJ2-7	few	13	CASRRAGGYEQYF	TGTGCCAGCAGACGAGCAGGGGGATACGAGCAGTACTTC
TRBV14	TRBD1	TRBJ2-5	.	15	CASSPLGQGMEAQYF	TGTGCCAGCAGCCCCTTGGGACAGGGGATGGAGGCCCAGTACTTC
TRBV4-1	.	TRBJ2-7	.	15	CASSQDHGVYYEQYF	TGCGCCAGCAGCCAAGACCACGGGGTCTACTACGAGCAGTACTTC
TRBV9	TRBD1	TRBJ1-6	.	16	CASSATDRGYNSPLHF	TGTGCCAGCAGCGCAACGGACAGGGGGTATAATTCACCCCTCCACTTT
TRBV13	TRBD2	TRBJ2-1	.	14	CASRTGGGANEQFF	TGTGCCAGCAGGACGGGCGGGGGGGCGAATGAGCAGTTCTTC
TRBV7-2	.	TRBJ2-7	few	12	CASSHDFYEQYF	TGTGCCAGCAGCCACGACTTCTACGAGCAGTACTTC
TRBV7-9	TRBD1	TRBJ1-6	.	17	CASRDTQGSGYNSPLHF	TGTGCCAGCAGGGATACACAGGGGTCAGGCTATAATTCACCCCTCCACTTT
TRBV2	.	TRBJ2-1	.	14	CASSEALAYNEQFF	TGTGCCAGCAGTGAAGCACTAGCCTACAATGAGCAGTTCTTC
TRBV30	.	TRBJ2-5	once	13	CAWSVWAGETQYF	TGTGCCTGGAGTGTATGGGCCGGTGAGACCCAGTACTTC
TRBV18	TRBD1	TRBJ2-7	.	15	CASSPTGTGPKEQYF	TGTGCCAGCTCACCAACCGGGACAGGGCCGAAAGAGCAGTACTTC
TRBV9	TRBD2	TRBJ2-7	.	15	CASSGGLAGGYEQYF	TGTGCCAGCAGCGGAGGACTAGCGGGAGGCTACGAGCAGTACTTC
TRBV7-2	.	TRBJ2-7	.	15	CASSLGFRAMYEQYF	TGTGCCAGCAGCTTAGGGTTCAGGGCAATGTACGAGCAGTACTTC
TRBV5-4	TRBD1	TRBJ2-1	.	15	CASSTVQGNLNEQFF	TGTGCCAGCAGCACAGTACAGGGGAACCTTAATGAGCAGTTCTTC
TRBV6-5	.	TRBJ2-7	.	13	CASSYSGAHEQYF	TGTGCCAGCAGTTACTCGGGGGCCCACGAGCAGTACTTC
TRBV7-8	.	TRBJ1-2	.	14	CASSLVGSEYGYTF	TGTGCCAGCAGCTTAGTTGGGAGTGAATATGGCTACACCTTC
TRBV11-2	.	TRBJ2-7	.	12	CASSLGSHEQYF	TGTGCCAGCAGCTTAGGTAGTCACGAGCAGTACTTC
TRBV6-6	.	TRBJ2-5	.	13	CASRDTARETQYF	TGTGCCAGCAGAGATACTGCCAGGGAGACCCAGTACTTC
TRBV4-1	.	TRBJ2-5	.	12	CASSRQGGTQYF	TGCGCCAGCAGCAGACAAGGGGGGACCCAGTACTTC
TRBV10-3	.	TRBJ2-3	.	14	CAISPGTSTDTQYF	TGTGCCATCAGCCCGGGGACAAGCACAGATACGCAGTATTTT
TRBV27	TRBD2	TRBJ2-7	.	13	CASRTSVPYEQYF	TGTGCCAGCAGGACTAGCGTCCCCTACGAGCAGTACTTC
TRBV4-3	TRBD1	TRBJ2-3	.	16	CASSPRGTGEPDTQYF	TGCGCCAGCAGCCCAAGGGGGACAGGGGAGCCAGATACGCAGTATTTT
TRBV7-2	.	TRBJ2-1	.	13	CASSLYLYNEQFF	TGTGCCAGCAGCTTGTACTTATACAATGAGCAGTTCTTC
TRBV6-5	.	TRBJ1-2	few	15	CASSYDAGQIYGYTF	TGTGCCAGCAGTTACGATGCAGGGCAGATCTATGGCTACACCTTC
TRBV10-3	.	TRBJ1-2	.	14	CAISELQGSGGNTF	TGTGCCATCAGTGAGCTCCAGGGATCGGGCGGCAACACCTTC
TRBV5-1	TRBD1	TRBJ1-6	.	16	CASSFTGGSYNSPLHF	TGCGCCAGCAGCTTTACAGGGGGCTCCTATAATTCACCCCTCCACTTT
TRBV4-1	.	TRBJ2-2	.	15	CASSLGHPNTGELFF	TGCGCCAGCAGCTTAGGACACCCGAACACCGGGGAGCTGTTTTTT
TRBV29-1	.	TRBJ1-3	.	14	CSVEDSRSGNTIYF	TGCAGCGTGGAGGACAGTCGCTCTGGAAACACCATATATTTT
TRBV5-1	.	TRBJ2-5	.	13	CASSLQGSETQYF	TGCGCCAGCAGCTTGCAGGGGTCGGAGACCCAGTACTTC
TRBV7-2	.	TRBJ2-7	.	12	CASSLDGFEQYF	TGTGCCAGCAGCTTAGACGGTTTCGAGCAGTACTTC
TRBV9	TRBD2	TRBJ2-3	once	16	CASSVGTSVISDTQYF	TGTGCCAGCAGCGTAGGAACTAGCGTAATCTCAGATACGCAGTATTTT
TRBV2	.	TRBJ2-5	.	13	CASGERRGETQYF	TGTGCCAGCGGAGAGCGCAGGGGAGAGACCCAGTACTTC
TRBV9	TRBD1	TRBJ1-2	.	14	CASSPGDSFRGYTF	TGTGCCAGCAGCCCAGGGGACAGCTTCCGGGGCTACACCTTC
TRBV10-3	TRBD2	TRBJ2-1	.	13	CAIRPGTSSEQFF	TGTGCCATCAGACCCGGGACTAGCTCTGAGCAGTTCTTC